The clone carrying this T cell receptor beta chain was observed a few times. Stated time point: healthy volunteer bleed at 2 weeks. Unfractionated whole blood was the source from which total RNA was extracted. J was trimmed by 9 bases and V by 6 bases; bases with no gene match: 8. The CDR3 consists of 14 residues. CDR1 and CDR2 (germline): MDHEN, SYDVKM. The sample belongs to a study of human T cells and chemical hapten exposure. TCRdb itself ran the RACE reads through MiXCR, one entry per CDR3 protein. The sample has around 45,000 distinct CDR3 sequences, about 4.1% seen once. Material for sequencing was whole blood. J is TRBJ2-1 and V is TRBV28, with 10 positions matching TRBD2. The TCR was taken from a human donor in good health. Some clones in this sample may be carry-over from other donors' samples. This chain's CDR3 is CASSPLGTSVEQFF. CDR3 in DNA: TGTGCCAGCAGCCCCCTTGGGACTAGCGTTGAGCAGTTCTTC. Combining the CDR3 with reference TRBV28 and TRBJ2-1 gives the whole variable domain DVKVTQSSRYLVKRTGEKVFLECVQDMDHENMFWYRQDPGLGLRLIYFSYDVKMKEKGDIPEGYSVSREKKERFSLILESASTNQTSMYLCASSPLGTSVEQFFGPGTRLTVL.